A selection of T cell receptor beta chains follows, all from one sample in a study of shared clonotypes between healthy human individuals. Here immunoSEQ multiplex PCR was the method, and the copy in TCRdb shows in-frame clones only, minus some. The data hold 550,000 to 800,000 clones, with about 90% observed a single time. Sequencing input: memory CD8+ T cells from PBMCs. Every receptor here comes from a man between 18 and 35 years old in good health. Some clones in this sample may be carry-over from other donors' samples. Each CDR3 is given with its conserved first and last residue. D genes are given only for firm matches. Clone size is given for some rows only: seen once, a few or many times, or a class if the clone is expanded.

abundance: once
j_gene: TRBJ2-1
d_gene: -
v_gene: TRBV6-5
CDR3nt: TGTGCCAGCAGTTACCGGGGACCCAATGAGCAGTTCTTC
CDR3aa: CASSYRGPNEQFF

abundance: -
j_gene: TRBJ1-1
d_gene: TRBD1
v_gene: TRBV11-2
CDR3nt: TGTGCCAGCAGCACCCGACAGGGGGCATACACTGAAGCTTTCTTT
CDR3aa: CASSTRQGAYTEAFF

abundance: once
j_gene: TRBJ1-5
d_gene: TRBD1
v_gene: TRBV15
CDR3nt: TGTGCCACCAGCAGTTTTTACAGGGGGACGGATCAGCCCCAGCATTTT
CDR3aa: CATSSFYRGTDQPQHF

abundance: once
j_gene: TRBJ1-6
d_gene: -
v_gene: TRBV30
CDR3nt: TGTGCCTGGAGTGTCCTAAGCTCCTATAATTCACCCCTCCACTTT
CDR3aa: CAWSVLSSYNSPLHF

abundance: -
j_gene: TRBJ2-1
d_gene: -
v_gene: TRBV13
CDR3nt: TGTGCCAGCAGCTTGCGCCTAATCAATGAGCAGTTCTTC
CDR3aa: CASSLRLINEQFF

abundance: -
j_gene: TRBJ2-1
d_gene: -
v_gene: TRBV18
CDR3nt: TGTGCCAGCTCACCACTCGCCGATGAGCAGTTCTTC
CDR3aa: CASSPLADEQFF

abundance: once
j_gene: TRBJ2-7
d_gene: -
v_gene: TRBV13
CDR3nt: TGTGCCAGCAGCTCCAGTGCCGACGAGCAGTACTTC
CDR3aa: CASSSSADEQYF

abundance: -
j_gene: TRBJ1-5
d_gene: -
v_gene: TRBV28
CDR3nt: TGTGCCAGCAGTCAAAGTTCCACAGTTAGCAATCAGCCCCAGCATTTT
CDR3aa: CASSQSSTVSNQPQHF

abundance: -
j_gene: TRBJ2-7
d_gene: -
v_gene: TRBV28
CDR3nt: TGTGCCAGCAGTCCCAGTTCGTACGAGCAGTACTTC
CDR3aa: CASSPSSYEQYF

abundance: -
j_gene: TRBJ2-7
d_gene: -
v_gene: TRBV11-2
CDR3nt: TGTGCCAGCAGCTTAATCGGGAGCGAGCAGTACTTC
CDR3aa: CASSLIGSEQYF

abundance: -
j_gene: TRBJ1-2
d_gene: -
v_gene: TRBV30
CDR3nt: TGTGCCTGTTCTAACGGCCTCTGGGGCTACACCTTC
CDR3aa: CACSNGLWGYTF

abundance: -
j_gene: TRBJ2-3
d_gene: TRBD1
v_gene: TRBV7-2
CDR3nt: TGTGCCAGCAGGGGCCGGGACAGGGGGCTATCAGATACGCAGTATTTT
CDR3aa: CASRGRDRGLSDTQYF

abundance: -
j_gene: TRBJ2-7
d_gene: TRBD2
v_gene: TRBV9
CDR3nt: TGTGCCAGCAGCCCTCGGCGAGCGGGAGGCCTTTACGAGCAGTACTTC
CDR3aa: CASSPRRAGGLYEQYF

abundance: -
j_gene: TRBJ2-2
d_gene: -
v_gene: TRBV4-2
CDR3nt: TGTGCCAGCAGCCCCCTAGGGGGGGACTGGGACACCGGGGAGCTGTTTTTT
CDR3aa: CASSPLGGDWDTGELFF

abundance: -
j_gene: TRBJ2-7
d_gene: TRBD2
v_gene: TRBV5-1
CDR3nt: TGCGCCAGCAGCTTATTCGGGAGCGGGAGCGAGCAGTACTTC
CDR3aa: CASSLFGSGSEQYF

abundance: -
j_gene: TRBJ2-2
d_gene: -
v_gene: TRBV27
CDR3nt: TGTGCCAGCAGGAGCTATTGGGGGGAGAACACCGGGGAGCTGTTTTTT
CDR3aa: CASRSYWGENTGELFF

abundance: once
j_gene: TRBJ1-5
d_gene: -
v_gene: TRBV19
CDR3nt: TGTGCCAGTAGTATTATTTTCAGGTCAGCAGAGAGCAATCAGCCCCAGCATTTT
CDR3aa: CASSIIFRSAESNQPQHF